The rows below give T cell receptor beta chains drawn from one sample of a study of CD8 T cells in ankylosing spondylitis. Each CDR3 protein gets one entry after TCRdb re-called the 5' RACE reads with MiXCR. The table lists around 130,000 distinct CDR3 sequences, 15% to 20% of them singletons, with approximately 30% in the top ten. Sequences were obtained from blood, either unsorted or a sorted T cell fraction (not recorded which). These receptors originate from a male donor with ankylosing spondylitis. Both conserved end residues are part of each CDR3. The order of the fields is V gene, D gene, J gene, clone size, CDR3 protein, CDR3 DNA. The D gene is left open where the match is weak. A row's size may be missing; if present it is once, few, many or a size class.

v_call: TRBV27
d_call: -
j_call: TRBJ2-7
clone_size: -
cdr3_aa: CASSFHAGAIYEQYF
cdr3_nt: TGTGCCAGCAGTTTTCATGCGGGGGCTATCTACGAGCAGTACTTC

v_call: TRBV4-1
d_call: -
j_call: TRBJ2-3
clone_size: -
cdr3_aa: CASSQDPHRSTDTQYF
cdr3_nt: TGCGCCAGCAGCCAAGATCCCCACAGAAGCACAGATACGCAGTATTTT

v_call: TRBV27
d_call: TRBD2
j_call: TRBJ2-5
clone_size: -
cdr3_aa: CASGGDGRGSETQYF
cdr3_nt: TGTGCCAGCGGGGGGGACGGGAGGGGTTCAGAGACCCAGTACTTC

v_call: TRBV5-1
d_call: TRBD1
j_call: TRBJ1-5
clone_size: -
cdr3_aa: CASSPGDRVGQPQHF
cdr3_nt: TGCGCCAGCAGCCCCGGGGACAGGGTCGGTCAGCCCCAGCATTTT

v_call: TRBV20-1
d_call: -
j_call: TRBJ2-3
clone_size: few
cdr3_aa: CSAREGGVSQYF
cdr3_nt: TGCAGTGCTAGAGAGGGGGGCGTATCGCAGTATTTT

v_call: TRBV20-1
d_call: -
j_call: TRBJ2-1
clone_size: -
cdr3_aa: CSARALAGAAWNEQFF
cdr3_nt: TGCAGTGCTAGGGCTTTGGCTGGGGCCGCTTGGAATGAGCAGTTCTTC

v_call: TRBV4-3
d_call: TRBD1
j_call: TRBJ1-5
clone_size: -
cdr3_aa: CASSEDDRGHSNQPQHF
cdr3_nt: TGCGCCAGCAGTGAGGATGACAGGGGCCATAGCAATCAGCCCCAGCATTTT

v_call: TRBV4-1
d_call: TRBD2
j_call: TRBJ2-1
clone_size: many
cdr3_aa: CASSSSWAGGVENEQFF
cdr3_nt: TGCGCCAGCAGCTCATCCTGGGCGGGAGGGGTAGAGAATGAGCAGTTCTTC

v_call: TRBV27
d_call: -
j_call: TRBJ1-6
clone_size: -
cdr3_aa: CASSYINSPLHF
cdr3_nt: TGTGCCAGCAGTTACATTAATTCACCCCTCCACTTT

v_call: TRBV14
d_call: -
j_call: TRBJ2-1
clone_size: -
cdr3_aa: CASSQARGQLSYNEQFF
cdr3_nt: TGTGCCAGCAGCCAAGCCCGGGGACAACTTTCCTACAATGAGCAGTTCTTC

v_call: TRBV12-3/TRBV12-4
d_call: TRBD1
j_call: TRBJ2-2
clone_size: -
cdr3_aa: CASSHGTANTGELFF
cdr3_nt: TGTGCCAGCAGTCACGGGACAGCGAACACCGGGGAGCTGTTTTTT

v_call: TRBV11-2
d_call: -
j_call: TRBJ2-7
clone_size: -
cdr3_aa: CASSLAGGVAYEQYF
cdr3_nt: TGTGCCAGCAGCTTAGCGGGCGGGGTAGCCTACGAGCAGTACTTC

v_call: TRBV9
d_call: TRBD2
j_call: TRBJ2-2
clone_size: many
cdr3_aa: CASSVPLTSGGETGELFF
cdr3_nt: TGTGCCAGCAGCGTCCCCCTTACTAGCGGAGGGGAAACCGGGGAGCTGTTTTTT

v_call: TRBV5-1
d_call: TRBD2
j_call: TRBJ2-7
clone_size: -
cdr3_aa: CASSLVAGELEQYF
cdr3_nt: TGCGCCAGCAGCTTGGTAGCGGGAGAGCTCGAGCAGTACTTC

v_call: TRBV27
d_call: -
j_call: TRBJ2-2
clone_size: -
cdr3_aa: CASATNTGELFF
cdr3_nt: TGTGCCAGCGCTACGAACACCGGGGAGCTGTTTTTT

v_call: TRBV20-1
d_call: -
j_call: TRBJ1-5
clone_size: -
cdr3_aa: CSGSGDGLIQPQHF
cdr3_nt: TGCAGTGGTAGCGGGGACGGTTTAATTCAGCCCCAGCATTTT

v_call: TRBV9
d_call: -
j_call: TRBJ2-1
clone_size: -
cdr3_aa: CASSVEGTGEQFF
cdr3_nt: TGTGCCAGCAGCGTAGAGGGAACTGGTGAGCAGTTCTTC

v_call: TRBV29-1
d_call: -
j_call: TRBJ2-2
clone_size: many
cdr3_aa: CSYLRVNTGELFF
cdr3_nt: TGCAGCTACCTCCGGGTGAACACCGGGGAGCTGTTTTTT

v_call: TRBV7-9
d_call: -
j_call: TRBJ2-2
clone_size: many
cdr3_aa: CASSSFQTTNGELFF
cdr3_nt: TGTGCCAGCAGCTCTTTCCAGACTACCAACGGGGAGCTGTTTTTT

v_call: TRBV4-1
d_call: -
j_call: TRBJ2-7
clone_size: -
cdr3_aa: CASSPTPGSSSYEQYF
cdr3_nt: TGCGCCAGCAGCCCCACGCCAGGCAGCAGCTCCTACGAGCAGTACTTC

v_call: TRBV9
d_call: TRBD2
j_call: TRBJ2-1
clone_size: -
cdr3_aa: CASSRGGLAGHEQFF
cdr3_nt: TGTGCCAGCAGCCGCGGGGGACTAGCGGGCCATGAGCAGTTCTTC

v_call: TRBV10-3
d_call: TRBD2
j_call: TRBJ2-1
clone_size: -
cdr3_aa: CAIPRGRSAGDCYNEQFF
cdr3_nt: TGTGCCATTCCCCGAGGGCGGTCGGCGGGAGATTGCTACAATGAGCAGTTCTTC

v_call: TRBV18
d_call: -
j_call: TRBJ2-5
clone_size: few
cdr3_aa: CASSPEVGALGQETQYF
cdr3_nt: TGTGCCAGCTCACCAGAGGTCGGGGCCCTCGGTCAAGAGACCCAGTACTTC

v_call: TRBV29-1
d_call: -
j_call: TRBJ1-2
clone_size: -
cdr3_aa: CSVDDSDNNYGYTF
cdr3_nt: TGCAGCGTTGATGATAGTGACAATAACTATGGCTACACCTTC

v_call: TRBV11-1
d_call: -
j_call: TRBJ2-1
clone_size: few
cdr3_aa: CASSVDTGNGYNEQFF
cdr3_nt: TGTGCCAGCAGCGTCGACACGGGAAATGGCTACAATGAGCAGTTCTTC

v_call: TRBV9
d_call: -
j_call: TRBJ1-2
clone_size: few
cdr3_aa: CASSETRNYGYTF
cdr3_nt: TGTGCCAGCAGCGAGACACGTAACTATGGCTACACCTTC

v_call: TRBV12-3/TRBV12-4
d_call: TRBD2
j_call: TRBJ2-1
clone_size: -
cdr3_aa: CASSLSGTYNEQFF
cdr3_nt: TGTGCCAGCAGTCTTAGCGGGACTTACAATGAGCAGTTCTTC

v_call: TRBV2
d_call: -
j_call: TRBJ2-5
clone_size: few
cdr3_aa: CASREGRETQYF
cdr3_nt: TGTGCCAGCAGGGAGGGCCGAGAGACCCAGTACTTC

v_call: TRBV11-2
d_call: TRBD1
j_call: TRBJ2-7
clone_size: -
cdr3_aa: CASSLDIPLDRGSSYEQYF
cdr3_nt: TGTGCCAGCAGCTTAGACATCCCCCTGGACAGGGGTAGCTCCTACGAGCAGTACTTC

v_call: TRBV28
d_call: TRBD1
j_call: TRBJ2-1
clone_size: few
cdr3_aa: CASTSGTGAYNEQFF
cdr3_nt: TGTGCCAGCACCTCCGGGACAGGAGCCTACAATGAGCAGTTCTTC

v_call: TRBV5-1
d_call: -
j_call: TRBJ2-2
clone_size: many
cdr3_aa: CASSTRVLQTHTGELFF
cdr3_nt: TGCGCCAGCAGCACCCGTGTACTTCAAACCCACACCGGGGAGCTGTTTTTT

v_call: TRBV7-3
d_call: -
j_call: TRBJ2-1
clone_size: few
cdr3_aa: CASSFKRDPYNEQFF
cdr3_nt: TGTGCCAGCAGCTTTAAACGGGACCCCTACAATGAGCAGTTCTTC

v_call: TRBV6-2/TRBV6-3
d_call: TRBD1
j_call: TRBJ2-7
clone_size: few
cdr3_aa: CASSYGQGGYEQYF
cdr3_nt: TGTGCCAGCAGTTACGGACAGGGGGGCTACGAGCAGTACTTC

v_call: TRBV11-2
d_call: -
j_call: TRBJ2-3
clone_size: -
cdr3_aa: CASSLVVSLTNTQYF
cdr3_nt: TGTGCCAGCAGCTTAGTTGTTTCTCTCACAAATACGCAGTATTTT

v_call: TRBV5-1
d_call: TRBD1
j_call: TRBJ1-2
clone_size: -
cdr3_aa: CASRPPGQGIYGYTF
cdr3_nt: TGCGCCAGCAGACCACCGGGACAGGGCATCTATGGCTACACCTTC

v_call: TRBV9
d_call: TRBD2
j_call: TRBJ2-1
clone_size: few
cdr3_aa: CASSVAVAGGYEQFF
cdr3_nt: TGTGCCAGCAGCGTAGCGGTAGCGGGAGGGTATGAGCAGTTCTTC

v_call: TRBV24-1
d_call: TRBD1
j_call: TRBJ1-1
clone_size: -
cdr3_aa: CATRQGENTEAFF
cdr3_nt: TGTGCCACCCGACAGGGCGAGAACACTGAAGCTTTCTTT

v_call: TRBV4-1
d_call: TRBD2
j_call: TRBJ2-7
clone_size: -
cdr3_aa: CASSQWLAGGYEQYF
cdr3_nt: TGCGCCAGCAGCCAATGGCTAGCGGGAGGTTACGAGCAGTACTTC

v_call: TRBV29-1
d_call: -
j_call: TRBJ2-1
clone_size: -
cdr3_aa: CSVEGGPYNEQFF
cdr3_nt: TGCAGCGTTGAAGGGGGACCGTACAATGAGCAGTTCTTC

v_call: TRBV7-8
d_call: -
j_call: TRBJ2-4
clone_size: -
cdr3_aa: CASSLAMGVAKNIQYF
cdr3_nt: TGTGCCAGCAGCTTAGCGATGGGGGTAGCCAAAAACATTCAGTACTTC